These 27 T cell receptor beta chains came from one sample sequenced in a study of T-cell reconstitution after alpha-beta-depleted transplantation in children. As it was prepared, the TCRbeta library received unique molecular identifiers. TCRdb passed the PCR reads through MiXCR, listing each CDR3 protein once. The data contain about 640,000 distinct CDR3 sequences, roughly 15% of them singletons. This sample comprised PBMCs from the stem cell graft donor, obtained from the stem cell graft. Receptor source: a human donor who donated a stem cell graft to a child with acute myeloid leukemia.

In this sample, this clonotype turned up a few times. This chain uses TRBV7-9 with TRBJ1-5; 7 nucleotides line up with TRBD1. V lost 3 bases to trimming and J lost 7 bases; unmatched junction nucleotides: 12. CDR1 SEHNR and CDR2 FQNEAQ come from the germline V gene (reference sequence). CDR3 length: 16 residues. In nucleotides, the CDR3 is TGTGCCAGCAGCTTCCAAGTCACAGGGGAAGTGCAGCCCCAGCATTTT. Residues: CASSFQVTGEVQPQHF.

Many counts were recorded for this clonotype. CDR3 protein: CAISDGRGAETQYF. For the CDR3, the DNA is TGTGCCATCAGTGATGGCAGGGGAGCAGAGACCCAGTACTTC. This sequence joins TRBV10-3 and TRBJ2-5; maybe TRBD1 (6 bases). From germline, CDR1 is ENHRY and CDR2 SYGVKD. Trimming shortened V by 3 bases and J by 4 bases, and 12 bases separated the two germline ends. The CDR3 is made up of 14 amino acids.

This clonotype appeared many times. V and J are TRBV20-1 and TRBJ2-1; D might be TRBD2 (5 bases). This CDR3 has 13 residues. Trimming shortened V by 6 bases and J by 0 bases, and 9 bases separated the two germline ends. CDR1 is DFQATT and CDR2 is SNEGSKA in the germline V gene (reference sequence). CDR3 in DNA: TGCAGTGCCGAGCGGAGCTCCTACAATGAGCAGTTCTTC. Translating it yields CSAERSSYNEQFF.

A word on this clonotype: A much bigger clone sits one base away, suggesting this may be a read error. The rearrangement joins TRBV5-5 to TRBJ2-1; D is unclear. The CDR3 is 14 amino acids. Germline V gene sequence: CDR1 SGHKS, CDR2 YYEKEE (reference sequence). Between the trimmed V and J ends, which lost 4 bases and 8 bases, there was a span of 16 bases. Here the CDR3 DNA reads TGTGCCAGCAGCACCCGGGCTTACTCTCATGAGCAGTTCTTC. It is translated as CASSTRAYSHEQFF.

This clonotype was seen ten or more times. The chain joins TRBV5-8 to TRBJ1-5, with D possibly being TRBD1 (5 bases). Trimming cost V 1 base and J 6 bases, with 8 bases left between them. The V gene's germline CDR1 is SGHTS and CDR2 YDEGEE. The CDR3 contains 13 residues. The CDR3 region is CASSLTGPQPQHF. The CDR3 coding sequence is TGTGCCAGCAGCTTGACAGGTCCTCAGCCCCAGCATTTT. The variable domain in full, with the rest retrieved from reference TRBV5-8 and TRBJ1-5, is EAGVTQSPTHLIKTRGQQATLRCSPISGHTSVYWYQQALGLGLQFLLWYDEGEERNRGNFPPRFSGRQFPNYSSELNVNALELEDSALYLCASSLTGPQPQHFGDGTRLSIL.

This clonotype has ten or more counts. V is TRBV6-1 and J is TRBJ2-3; D call uncertain. This CDR3 is built from 16 residues. Between the trimmed V and J ends, which lost 4 bases and 0 bases, there was a span of 14 bases. Per germline, CDR1 MNHNS and CDR2 SASEGT. CDR3 residues: CASSAQRRTSTDTQYF. CDR3 bases: TGTGCCAGCAGTGCCCAAAGACGTACCAGCACAGATACGCAGTATTTT.

The chain links TRBV6-2 or TRBV6-3 to TRBJ1-2; TRBD1 agrees at 7 bases. V lost 2 bases and J lost 8; bases outside the gene matches: 5. CDR1 is MNHEY and CDR2 is SVGEGT in the germline V gene. The CDR3 is 13 residues long. CDR3 coding DNA: TGTGCCAGCAGTTACGACAGGGTGGACGGCTACACCTTC. Translating gives CASSYDRVDGYTF.

This clonotype came up a few times. The rearrangement uses TRBV27 and TRBJ2-1, with 9 nucleotides matching TRBD2. The trim removed 0 bases at V and 0 bases at J, leaving 9 bases unmatched. The CDR3 consists of 19 residues. Looked up from germline, CDR1 is MNHEY and CDR2 is SMNVEV (reference sequence). As DNA, the CDR3 is TGTGCCAGCAGTTTATCGCTAGCGGGGTTACTGAGCTCCTACAATGAGCAGTTCTTC. This encodes CASSLSLAGLLSSYNEQFF.

This sequence joins TRBV6-1 and TRBJ2-5; 9 bases align to TRBD2. Germline CDR1 reads MNHNS; CDR2 reads SASEGT. V was clipped by 7 bases and J by 4 bases; unmatched bases: 7. The CDR3 contains 14 residues. The CDR3 DNA is TGTGCCAGCAACCCCGCGGGGGGGCGAGAGACCCAGTACTTC. Amino acid sequence: CASNPAGGRETQYF.

This clonotype showed up many times. The rearrangement uses TRBV7-9 and TRBJ2-1, with 8 bases aligning to TRBD2. V lost 8 bases, J lost 5 bases, and 8 bases stayed unmatched. Per germline, CDR1 SEHNR and CDR2 FQNEAQ (reference sequence). This CDR3 has 14 amino acids. CDR3 coding DNA: TGTGCCAGCGGGGCCGAGCGGGGGAACAATGAGCAGTTCTTC. It specifies CASGAERGNNEQFF.

The rearrangement links TRBV7-8 to TRBJ1-4, with D unresolved. The CDR3 is made up of 14 amino acids. Germline-derived CDR1 and CDR2 are SGHVS and FQNEAQ. Trimming removed 1 base from V and 5 bases from J, with 8 bases in between. The CDR3 is CASSLGVLNEKLFF. The CDR3 nucleotides read TGTGCCAGCAGCTTAGGGGTCTTAAATGAAAAACTGTTTTTT.

This clonotype was seen at least ten times. The rearrangement links TRBV29-1 to TRBJ1-2, with no clear D. Germline CDR1 reads SQVTM; CDR2 reads ANQGSEA. Trimming shortened V by 3 bases and J by 0 bases, and 11 bases separated the two germline ends. There are 14 residues in the CDR3. The CDR3 reads CSVDVTNANYGYTF. In DNA form, the CDR3 reads TGCAGCGTTGACGTTACCAATGCTAACTATGGCTACACCTTC.

Many counts were recorded for this clonotype. CDR3 sequence reads: CASSVVPGQVGNEQFF. The CDR3 DNA reads TGTGCCAGCAGCGTAGTACCGGGACAGGTGGGCAATGAGCAGTTCTTC. The V and J genes are TRBV9 and TRBJ2-1; 8 nucleotides match TRBD1. The germline V gene encodes CDR1 SGDLS and CDR2 YYNGEE. The CDR3 totals 16 residues. The ends lost 0 bases at V and 6 bases at J; junction bases unmatched: 8.

This clonotype was seen at least ten times. The V gene is TRBV7-8, the J gene TRBJ2-1; 10 bases align to TRBD2. V dropped 0 bases and J dropped 10; count of bases not matched to a gene: 6. CDR3 length equals 15 residues. Germline V lookup: CDR1 SGHVS, CDR2 FQNEAQ. The CDR3 spells CASSLAERGGAEQFF. CDR3 coding DNA: TGTGCCAGCAGCTTAGCCGAGCGGGGGGGCGCCGAGCAGTTCTTC. The entire variable domain, with the rest obtained from reference TRBV7-8 and TRBJ2-1, is as follows: GAGVSQSPRYKVAKRGQDVALRCDPISGHVSLFWYQQALGQGPEFLTYFQNEAQLDKSGLPSDRFFAERPEGSVSTLKIQRTQQEDSAVYLCASSLAERGGAEQFFGPGTRLTVL.

V gene TRBV4-3 combines with J gene TRBJ2-3; a weak D match, TRBD1 (6 bases). V lost 0 bases to trimming and J lost 8 bases, with 18 bases between them. Germline lookup yields CDR1 LGHNA and CDR2 YSLEER. The CDR3 has 16 residues. The CDR3 region has the DNA TGCGCCAGCAGCCAAGATACAGGGTCAACGCCAGGTACGCAGTATTTT. Translation: CASSQDTGSTPGTQYF.

This chain joins TRBV7-2 and TRBJ2-3; 12 nucleotides match TRBD2. J gave up 1 base and V 0 bases, and 11 bases lay outside the gene matches. This CDR3 is built from 20 residues. Germline CDR1 and CDR2: SGHTA and FQGNSA. The CDR3 DNA sequence: TGTGCCAGCAGCTTAGCCACTAGCGGGGGGTACAAACCAGGCACAGATACGCAGTATTTT. It is translated as CASSLATSGGYKPGTDTQYF.

V usage is TRBV29-1 and J usage is TRBJ2-3; D is unresolved. V was clipped by 2 bases and J by 8 bases, with 8 bases between them. The CDR3 runs to 11 residues. Germline CDR1 and CDR2: SQVTM and ANQGSEA. The CDR3 nucleotides read TGCAGCGTTGAATGGCTGGGTACGCAGTATTTT. Amino acids: CSVEWLGTQYF.

The gene calls are TRBV5-1 and TRBJ2-7; 9 bases are shared with TRBD2. The ends lost 4 bases at V and 2 bases at J; junction bases unmatched: 4. The germline CDR1 and CDR2 sequences are SGHRS and YFSETQ. The length of the CDR3 is 14 residues. The CDR3 nucleotides are TGCGCCAGCAGCGCCAGCGGGGGGACCTACGAGCAGTACTTC. Translating it yields CASSASGGTYEQYF.

This clonotype was picked up a small number of times. The CDR3 sequence: CASSDGAYTEAFF. Here the CDR3 DNA reads TGTGCCAGCAGCGATGGGGCATACACTGAAGCTTTCTTT. The chain employs TRBV7-9 and TRBJ1-1, with a tentative D call TRBD1 (5 bases). Germline values: CDR1 SEHNR, CDR2 FQNEAQ (reference sequence). The CDR3 is made up of 13 amino acids. V was pared by 5 bases and J by 3 bases, with 10 bases between.

This clonotype was picked up many times. This chain links TRBV20-1 with TRBJ1-2, with unresolved D. The CDR3 has 10 amino acids. CDR1 is DFQATT, CDR2 SNEGSKA, per germline (reference sequence). V was shortened by 6 bases and J by 3 bases, with 5 bases between the two germline ends. Here the CDR3 DNA reads TGCAGTGCGCAGGACTATGGCTACACCTTC. It translates to CSAQDYGYTF.

This chain links TRBV20-1 with TRBJ2-3, with unresolved D. The V and J ends lost 0 bases and 5 bases respectively, with 30 bases between them. The CDR3 contains 20 residues. Germline CDR1 is DFQATT and CDR2 is SNEGSKA (reference sequence). CDR3 sequence: CSARDLSKFHSDLDGDTQYF. CDR3 nucleotides: TGCAGTGCTAGAGATTTATCGAAATTCCACAGTGACCTAGACGGAGATACGCAGTATTTT.

This clonotype was seen ten or more times. V is TRBV15 and J is TRBJ1-2; D is unresolved. The CDR3 covers 14 residues. The V end was cut by 0 bases, the J end by 3 bases, with 8 bases between. Germline V CDR1 and CDR2: LNHNV, YYDKDF (reference sequence). CDR3 nucleotides: TGTGCCACCAGCAGAGATAGGAGCTACTATGGCTACACCTTC. This sequence encodes CATSRDRSYYGYTF. Full variable domain (rest looked up from reference TRBV15 and TRBJ1-2): DAMVIQNPRYQVTQFGKPVTLSCSQTLNHNVMYWYQQKSSQAPKLLFHYYDKDFNNEADTPDNFQSRRPNTSFCFLDIRSPGLGDTAMYLCATSRDRSYYGYTFGSGTRLTVV.

This clonotype was counted only a few times. The chain uses TRBV4-3 and TRBJ1-1; tentatively, D is TRBD1 (5 bases). V was cut by 3 bases and J by 4 bases, with 15 bases left in between. The CDR3 consists of 15 residues. From germline, CDR1 is LGHNA and CDR2 YSLEER. CDR3 loop: CASSHLGRVGTEAFF. For the CDR3, the DNA is TGCGCCAGCAGCCATTTAGGCAGGGTGGGCACTGAAGCTTTCTTT.

The gene calls are TRBV12-3 or TRBV12-4 and TRBJ1-2; D remains ambiguous. With 1 base removed from V and 10 bases from J, the gap between germline ends came to 7 bases. This CDR3 is 11 amino acids long. CDR3 sequence: CASSLGGDYTF. DNA for the CDR3: TGTGCCAGCAGTTTAGGCGGTGACTACACCTTC.

On this clonotype itself: With a much larger clone just one base away, this may be a read error. The V gene is TRBV20-1, the J gene TRBJ1-2; D call uncertain. In germline, CDR1 is DFQATT, CDR2 SNEGSKA (reference sequence). CDR3 size: 12 residues. V was shortened by 5 bases and J by 8 bases, with 15 bases between the two germline ends. The CDR3 DNA is TGCAGTGCTCCCGAAAGAGCGCTCGGCTACACCTTC. This encodes CSAPERALGYTF.

This clonotype was seen more than once but under ten times. The chain employs TRBV7-2 and TRBJ2-1; TRBD1 or TRBD2 may be the D gene (6 bases each). Trimming removed 5 bases at V and 2 bases at J, with 16 bases between. Germline loops: CDR1 SGHTA, CDR2 FQGNSA. The CDR3 length is 16 residues. CDR3 sequence: CASSHLWGAAYNEQFF. CDR3 nucleotide sequence: TGTGCCAGCAGCCATTTATGGGGGGCAGCCTACAATGAGCAGTTCTTC.

This clonotype showed up many times. The V call is TRBV29-1, the J call TRBJ1-2, with 7 bases matching TRBD1. The J segment lost 9 bases and the V segment lost 5 bases, leaving 15 bases of the junction unmatched. Germline V gene sequence: CDR1 SQVTM, CDR2 ANQGSEA. The CDR3 extends over 14 amino acids. CDR3 in DNA: TGCAGCGTTATATCGGGACAGCCGGATATGAGCTACACCTTC. Protein sequence: CSVISGQPDMSYTF.